This T cell receptor beta chain was sequenced for a study of blood T cell repertoires in COVID-19. Study as a whole: Collection of acute and convalescent COVID-19 samples took place in the United States, Italy and Spain.

The CDR3 consists of 11 residues. The germline V gene encodes CDR1 SGHRS and CDR2 YFSETQ. The V end was cut by 1 base, the J end by 6 bases, with 5 bases between. Sequenced by immunoSEQ multiplex PCR; TCRdb stores in-frame clones only, minus some. The sample yields under 150,000 clones, roughly 83% seen once. The sequencing input was PBMCs or T cells enriched from blood (not recorded which). The sequence was obtained from a man aged 40-55 years with acute COVID-19. The gene calls are TRBV5-1 and TRBJ2-7; TRBD1 might be the D (5 bases). The CDR3 bases are TGCGCCAGCAGCTTGCAGGGCGAGCAGTACTTC. Protein: CASSLQGEQYF.